This TCR beta chain came from a study of identical twins. The study's findings and limits: Cord blood's abundant beta clonotypes had fewer insertions, unlike memory repertoires.

The cDNA had a unique molecular identifier and a template-switch universal primer site. Each CDR3 protein is one row after TCRdb ran MiXCR on the 5' RACE reads. The sample records a few hundred thousand distinct CDR3 sequences, more than 9% being singletons. Healthy Caucasian individuals made up all the donors. This clonotype was recorded a few times. As yet, its antigen is unknown. These data were also reused for a study on yellow fever vaccine responses in identical twins. Per that study: Twins' vaccine T cell responses reportedly seemed partly convergent and partly personalized.

This TCR derives from a woman between 18 and 29 years old in good health. Sequencing input: PBMCs.

In DNA, the CDR3 is TGTGCCACTGGGACAGGAACCTACGAGCAGTACTTC. Translation gives CATGTGTYEQYF. This sequence joins TRBV15 and TRBJ2-7; 8 positions match TRBD1. This CDR3 is 12 amino acids long. The ends lost 9 bases at V and 2 bases at J; junction bases unmatched: 3. Germline V CDR1 and CDR2: LNHNV, YYDKDF (reference sequence).